This T cell receptor beta chain was recorded in a study of CDR3 diversity in severe acne. This clonotype has a count of ten or more. Germline loops: CDR1 MNHNS, CDR2 SASEGT. CDR3 length: 15 residues. V lost 0 bases and J lost 2, with 11 bases in between. MiXCR, applied by TCRdb to the PCR reads, yields one record per CDR3 protein. The sample consists of more than 70,000 distinct CDR3 sequences, under 55% of them appearing once. V gene TRBV6-1 combines with J gene TRBJ2-7, with TRBD1 as a possible D gene (6 bases). The sequenced material came from blood. The clonotype originates from a male donor with severe acne vulgaris. The CDR3 protein is CASSEAKGHPYEQYF. The CDR3 nucleotides are TGTGCCAGCAGTGAAGCGAAGGGACACCCCTACGAGCAGTACTTC.